The sequence of this TCR beta chain was determined in a study of T-cell reconstitution after alpha-beta-depleted transplantation in children. Preparing the TCRbeta library involved the use of unique molecular identifiers. TCRdb itself ran the PCR reads through MiXCR, one entry per CDR3 protein. The table has 600,000 or so distinct CDR3 sequences, roughly 24% seen once. This clonotype was seen more than once but under ten times. Its antigen is currently unknown. CDR3 length: 18 amino acids. Germline V gene sequence: CDR1 MNHEY, CDR2 SVGAGI. Germline trimming cut 3 bases from V and 0 bases from J; bases unmatched to any gene: 8. Points from the study as a whole: Expanded clones from the graft, numbering several hundred, reportedly supplied alpha-beta T cells about two months after transplant. Surviving recipient T cells and thymic progenitors underlay high day-60 TCRbeta diversity in some patients.

The receptor was isolated from a boy in the first two years of life who had a stem cell transplant for acute myeloid leukemia, so the T cells may come from the graft donor. This sequence joins TRBV6-5 and TRBJ2-1; 10 bases match TRBD2. This material consisted of PBMCs, mostly from graft donor cells, taken 360 days after TCRalphabeta/CD19-depleted stem cell transplant. The CDR3 region has the DNA TGTGCCAGCAGTTATGCTAGCGGGGGCCGTCACTCCTACAATGAGCAGTTCTTC. Its protein product is CASSYASGGRHSYNEQFF.